The 20 T cell receptor beta chains reported below all come from one sample, sequenced in a study of Graves' ophthalmopathy and Graves' hyperthyroidism. Amplification from RNA transcripts yielded the TCR beta CDR3 regions. An initial RT-PCR round employing HTBI primers preceded a second-round multiplex PCR. MiXCR, applied by TCRdb to the multiplex PCR reads, yields one record per CDR3 protein. The repertoire consists of 150,000 to 200,000 distinct CDR3 sequences, with 39% occurring once and the leading ten covering about 8.2%. The sequencing sample was made of peripheral blood. The receptor source for this set is a man aged 25-45 years with Graves' ophthalmopathy.

The chain carries TRBV28 and TRBJ2-7; D perhaps matches TRBD2 (5 bases). With 6 bases removed from V and 4 bases from J, the gap between germline ends came to 22 bases. Germline CDR1 is MDHEN and CDR2 is SYDVKM. The CDR3 covers 16 residues. CDR3 DNA sequence: TGTGCCAGCAGATCCGTCACGGAGGACCCCATATACGAGCAGTACTTC. This gives the protein CASRSVTEDPIYEQYF.

The rearrangement uses TRBV28 and TRBJ1-1; TRBD1 agrees at 7 bases. CDR3 size: 15 residues. Germline-derived CDR1 and CDR2 are MDHEN and SYDVKM. With V trimmed by 4 bases and J by 0 bases, 5 bases remained unmatched. The CDR3 DNA follows: TGTGCCAGCAGTTCACGGACAGGATTGAACACTGAAGCTTTCTTT. It translates to CASSSRTGLNTEAFF. The whole variable domain, remainder taken from reference TRBV28 and TRBJ1-1, is DVKVTQSSRYLVKRTGEKVFLECVQDMDHENMFWYRQDPGLGLRLIYFSYDVKMKEKGDIPEGYSVSREKKERFSLILESASTNQTSMYLCASSSRTGLNTEAFFGQGTRLTVV.

The gene calls are TRBV27 and TRBJ1-1, with D perhaps TRBD1 (5 bases). Germline CDR1 MNHEY, CDR2 SMNVEV (reference sequence). Trimming shortened V by 4 bases and J by 1 base, and 13 bases separated the two germline ends. The length of the CDR3 is 15 residues. Here the CDR3 reads CASSWRWGENTEAFF. As DNA, the CDR3 is TGTGCCAGCAGTTGGCGTTGGGGCGAGAACACTGAAGCTTTCTTT.

This clonotype came up many times. V usage is TRBV14 and J usage is TRBJ1-1; tentatively, D is TRBD1 (6 bases). Germline V gene data show CDR1 as SGHDN and CDR2 as FVKESK. The CDR3 has 16 residues. V was clipped by 4 bases and J by 4 bases, with 19 bases between them. CDR3 nucleotide sequence: TGTGCCAGCAGCCCCCTAACGTCGGGGGCGGCCACTGAAGCTTTCTTT. It is translated as CASSPLTSGAATEAFF.

This clonotype was observed at least ten times. The chain recombines TRBV5-5 with TRBJ2-7; TRBD1 might be the D (7 bases). Trimming shortened V by 0 bases and J by 4 bases, and 17 bases separated the two germline ends. Germline V gene data show CDR1 as SGHKS and CDR2 as YYEKEE (reference sequence). This CDR3 spans 16 amino acids. This CDR3 reads CASSLEGTAGRYEQYF. The CDR3 DNA sequence: TGTGCCAGCAGCTTGGAGGGGACAGCGGGCCGGTACGAGCAGTACTTC.

This clonotype appeared many times. V is TRBV20-1 and J is TRBJ1-5; 8 bases agree with TRBD1. The ends lost 5 bases at V and 1 base at J; junction bases unmatched: 7. The CDR3 loop spans 15 amino acids. Germline CDR1 and CDR2: DFQATT and SNEGSKA (reference sequence). The CDR3 nucleotides read TGCAGTGCTTACAGACAGGGGCAGAGCAATCAGCCCCAGCATTTT. Residues: CSAYRQGQSNQPQHF.

The chain combines TRBV7-2 with TRBJ1-1; D is unclear. From germline, CDR1 is SGHTA and CDR2 FQGNSA. The ends were cut back, 5 bases at V and 3 bases at J, with 13 bases in the middle. This CDR3 spans 14 amino acids. The CDR3 sequence is CASSISVMDTEAFF. CDR3 in DNA: TGTGCCAGCAGCATCAGCGTTATGGACACTGAAGCTTTCTTT.

This clonotype has a count of ten or more. This chain uses TRBV7-2 with TRBJ1-2; D gene uncertain. V was trimmed by 1 base and J by 4 bases, leaving 10 bases between them. The CDR3 length is 14 residues. Germline lookup yields CDR1 SGHTA and CDR2 FQGNSA. The CDR3, as DNA: TGTGCCAGCAGCTTAGGGTGGCAAGGCTATGGCTACACCTTC. Amino acid sequence: CASSLGWQGYGYTF.

The table lists this clonotype with many counts. The junction departs from germline at one end; a sequencing error may be responsible. V usage is TRBV7-3 and J usage is TRBJ1-1; possible D gene TRBD1, 5 bases. Germline V gene data show CDR1 as SGHTA and CDR2 as FQGTGA. The CDR3 spans 14 residues. As DNA, the CDR3 is TGTGCCAGCAGCTTAAGGGGGGGTGGTACTGAAGCTCTCTTT. The encoded protein is CASSLRGGGTEALF.

The sample holds many counts of this clonotype. V is TRBV20-1 and J is TRBJ2-7; D might be TRBD2 (5 bases). Looked up from germline, CDR1 is DFQATT and CDR2 is SNEGSKA (reference sequence). The ends were cut back, 0 bases at V and 3 bases at J, with 12 bases in the middle. This CDR3 has 14 amino acids. The CDR3 here is CSARDIGGGYEQYF. In nucleotides, the CDR3 is TGCAGTGCTAGAGATATCGGAGGAGGCTACGAGCAGTACTTC.

This clonotype was recorded many times. The chain has TRBV6-4 and TRBJ2-2, with 10 bases fitting TRBD2. The ends lost 8 bases at V and 3 bases at J; junction bases unmatched: 21. In germline, CDR1 is MRHNA, CDR2 SNTAGT. This CDR3 has 20 amino acids. CDR3 residues: CASAPPGTSVKTRYTGELFF. CDR3 DNA: TGTGCCAGCGCCCCGCCAGGGACTAGCGTAAAAACTCGATACACCGGGGAGCTGTTTTTT.

Many counts were recorded for this clonotype. The V call is TRBV18, the J call TRBJ2-7; tentatively, D is TRBD1 (6 bases). Germline CDR1 reads KGHSH; CDR2 reads LQKENI. Trimming left V 2 bases short and J 4 bases short, with 12 bases between. There are 14 residues in the CDR3. This chain's CDR3 is CASSPETGLYEQYF. CDR3 DNA: TGTGCCAGCTCACCAGAGACAGGCCTTTACGAGCAGTACTTC. Full variable domain (outside the CDR3, taken from reference TRBV18 and TRBJ2-7): NAGVMQNPRHLVRRRGQEARLRCSPMKGHSHVYWYRQLPEEGLKFMVYLQKENIIDESGMPKERFSAEFPKEGPSILRIQQVVRGDSAAYFCASSPETGLYEQYFGPGTRLTVT.

This clonotype was counted at least ten times. The chain uses TRBV2 and TRBJ2-7, with 9 bases fitting TRBD1. The CDR3 runs to 14 residues. V lost 6 bases and J lost 3; bases outside the gene matches: 6. The germline V gene has CDR1 SNHLY and CDR2 FYNNEI. The CDR3 sequence: CASSAGTGYYEQYF. The CDR3 nucleotides are TGTGCCAGCAGCGCCGGGACAGGGTACTACGAGCAGTACTTC.

This clonotype was counted many times. At one of its ends the junction is not consistent with the germline gene, which may arise from a read error. The rearrangement uses TRBV20-1 and TRBJ1-5, with D possibly being TRBD1 (5 bases). The CDR3 runs 12 residues. In germline, CDR1 is DFQATT, CDR2 SNEGSKA (reference sequence). The CDR3: CSATSDRGLGDF. The CDR3 bases are TGCAGTGCTACCTCTGACCGGGGCCTTGGGGATTTT.

This sequence joins TRBV7-1 and TRBJ2-2; 11 nucleotides match TRBD2. TRBV7-1 is given ORF status, its function remaining uncertain. Trimming cost V 2 bases and J 8 bases; bases outside gene matches: 13. The CDR3 is 18 residues long. CDR3 protein: CASSSSTSGRRVSGELFF. The CDR3 DNA is TGTGCCAGCAGCTCAAGCACTAGCGGGAGAAGGGTGTCAGGGGAGCTGTTTTTT.

This clonotype was seen ten or more times. The chain employs TRBV20-1 and TRBJ1-5, with a tentative D call TRBD1 (6 bases). CDR3 size: 13 residues. Germline CDR1 DFQATT, CDR2 SNEGSKA (reference sequence). V was clipped by 5 bases and J by 0 bases, with 8 bases between them. The CDR3 reads CSAQTGSNQPQHF. CDR3 nucleotides: TGCAGTGCTCAGACAGGTAGCAATCAGCCCCAGCATTTT.

CDR3 sequence reads: CATAKTGYGYTF. CDR3 coding DNA: TGTGCCACCGCCAAGACAGGGTATGGCTACACCTTC. The J gene is TRBJ1-2, the V gene TRBV28, with 7 positions matching TRBD1. CDR3 size: 12 residues. Trimming cost V 10 bases and J 5 bases; bases outside gene matches: 7. Germline lookup yields CDR1 MDHEN and CDR2 SYDVKM.

This clonotype was counted ten times or more. V is TRBV11-2 and J is TRBJ2-7; D is perhaps TRBD1 (6 bases). Per germline, CDR1 SGHAT and CDR2 FQNNGV. The CDR3 sequence is 15 residues long. V lost 0 bases and J 4 bases, leaving 13 bases between the germline ends. The CDR3 DNA sequence: TGTGCCAGCAGCTTAGAGTGGGGGCGCGGATACGAGCAGTACTTC. It is translated as CASSLEWGRGYEQYF.

This clonotype occurred many times. The genes are TRBV4-3 and TRBJ1-5; 9 nucleotides align to TRBD1. The CDR3 runs 15 residues. Germline V CDR1 and CDR2: LGHNA, YSLEER. The trim removed 1 base at V and 6 bases at J, leaving 4 bases unmatched. As DNA, the CDR3 is TGCGCCAGCAGCCAAGTACAGGGGGCGATTCAGCCCCAGCATTTT. This encodes CASSQVQGAIQPQHF.

The V call is TRBV27, the J call TRBJ1-5; 10 bases agree with TRBD1. Trimming at V came to 7 bases and at J to 6 bases, leaving 6 bases not matched to a gene. The CDR3 extends over 14 amino acids. Germline CDR1 and CDR2: MNHEY and SMNVEV (reference sequence). CDR3 sequence: CASIVRQGAQPQHF. The CDR3 nucleotides are TGTGCCAGCATTGTCCGACAGGGGGCTCAGCCCCAGCATTTT.